These T cell receptor beta chains were read from a single sample in a study of radiation and T cells in renal cell carcinoma. The method was immunoSEQ multiplex PCR; TCRdb's version includes in-frame clones alone and lacks a portion of them. Among some 10,000 clones listed, roughly 63% were seen once. Material: tumor tissue, obtained from a patient whose treatment was nephrectomy without radiotherapy. The receptor source for this set is a man aged 55 to 70 with renal cell carcinoma. Each CDR3 is given with its conserved first and last residue. D genes are given only for firm matches. A clone size is listed for some rows: how often the clone was seen (once, few, many), or a class if it is expanded.

j_call v_call clone_size d_call cdr3_aa cdr3_nt
TRBJ1-1 TRBV5-1 few TRBD1 CASSHWDRVDTEAFF TGCGCCAGCAGCCATTGGGACAGGGTTGACACTGAAGCTTTCTTT
TRBJ2-7 TRBV5-6 medium-sized TRBD2 CASSLPSGSSYEQYF TGTGCCAGCAGCTTGCCTAGCGGTTCTTCCTACGAGCAGTACTTC
TRBJ2-7 TRBV6-1 . . CASSEGWTSAYEQYF TGTGCCAGCAGTGAAGGTTGGACATCCGCCTACGAGCAGTACTTC
TRBJ2-1 TRBV7-9 . . CASSLALTADNEQFF TGTGCCAGCAGCTTAGCGCTAACGGCCGACAATGAGCAGTTCTTC
TRBJ2-7 TRBV19 . . CASSMSGSEQYF TGTGCCAGTAGTATGTCGGGGTCCGAGCAGTACTTC
TRBJ1-1 TRBV28 . . CASSSPLALEAFF TGTGCCAGCAGTTCCCCGTTAGCTCTGGAAGCTTTCTTT
TRBJ1-4 TRBV7-2 . . CASRRANEKLFF TGTGCCAGCAGAAGGGCTAATGAAAAACTGTTTTTT
TRBJ2-7 TRBV6-1 . . CASRSGASYEQYF TGTGCCAGCAGGTCCGGGGCCTCCTACGAGCAGTACTTC
TRBJ1-4 TRBV19 . . CASTKAANEKLFF TGTGCCAGTACGAAAGCGGCTAATGAAAAACTGTTTTTT
TRBJ2-1 TRBV7-9 medium-sized TRBD2 CASSSRTSGVYNEQFF TGTGCCAGCAGCTCCCGGACTAGCGGGGTTTACAATGAGCAGTTCTTC
TRBJ2-5 TRBV29-1 . . CSAGEGTQYF TGCAGCGCGGGGGAAGGGACCCAGTACTTC
TRBJ2-1 TRBV9 . . CASSAPNLDNEQFF TGTGCCAGCAGCGCCCCGAACCTCGACAATGAGCAGTTCTTC
TRBJ1-4 TRBV28 . . CASSLGPGVSNEKLFF TGTGCCAGCAGTTTAGGCCCGGGGGTTTCTAATGAAAAACTGTTTTTT
TRBJ2-5 TRBV28 once . CASSLLALGETQYF TGTGCCAGCAGCCTCCTAGCCTTAGGAGAGACCCAGTACTTC
TRBJ2-7 TRBV4-1 . . CASSQDKGRPYEQYF TGCGCCAGCAGCCAAGATAAGGGACGCCCGTACGAGCAGTACTTC
TRBJ2-3 TRBV7-3 . TRBD1 CASSERQGRSTDTQYF TGTGCCAGCAGCGAACGACAGGGGCGCAGCACAGATACGCAGTATTTT
TRBJ2-1 TRBV7-2 . TRBD2 CASSSTSGLNNEQFF TGTGCCAGCTCTTCGACTAGCGGGTTGAATAATGAGCAGTTCTTC
TRBJ2-2 TRBV19 . . CASSIKMDTGELFF TGTGCCAGTAGTATAAAGATGGACACCGGGGAGCTGTTTTTT
TRBJ2-3 TRBV9 few . CASGSGPRADTQYF TGTGCCAGCGGAAGCGGTCCTAGGGCAGATACGCAGTATTTT
TRBJ2-3 TRBV25-1 . TRBD2 CASGTSSGADTQYF TGTGCCAGCGGTACATCTAGCGGGGCAGATACGCAGTATTTT
TRBJ2-3 TRBV4-3 . . CASSQVAGIYTDTQYF TGCGCCAGCAGCCAAGTAGCCGGGATTTACACAGATACGCAGTATTTT
TRBJ2-3 TRBV5-1 . . CASSSEGVGHGTDTQYF TGCGCCAGCAGCTCGGAAGGGGTGGGCCACGGCACGGATACGCAGTATTTT
TRBJ1-2 TRBV6-5 . . CASSYSENYGYTF TGTGCCAGCAGTTACTCAGAAAACTATGGCTACACCTTC
TRBJ2-7 TRBV21-1 . . CASSKGSGGAYEQYF TGTGCCAGCAGCAAGGGGTCAGGGGGAGCCTACGAGCAGTACTTC
TRBJ1-2 TRBV6-4 . TRBD1 CASSANHRGLYGYTF TGTGCCAGCAGTGCGAACCACAGGGGGCTCTATGGCTACACCTTC
TRBJ2-6 TRBV19 . TRBD1 CASSDRGSGANVLTF TGTGCCAGTAGTGACAGGGGCTCTGGGGCCAACGTCCTGACTTTC
TRBJ1-6 TRBV14 few TRBD1 CASSLGTGIRSPLHF TGTGCCAGCAGCCTCGGGACAGGGATACGATCACCCCTCCACTTT
TRBJ1-1 TRBV7-6 . . CASSLGPGSTEAFF TGTGCCAGCAGCTTAGGTCCGGGTAGCACTGAAGCTTTCTTT
TRBJ1-5 TRBV6-6 . . CASSTSAGRQPQHF TGTGCCAGCAGTACCTCGGCGGGGCGCCAGCCCCAGCATTTT
TRBJ2-2 TRBV4-2 . TRBD2 CASSQEPSGAVPPGELFF TGTGCCAGCAGCCAAGAGCCTAGCGGGGCGGTCCCCCCCGGGGAGCTGTTTTTT
TRBJ2-7 TRBV13 . . CASSLAGFHEQYF TGTGCCAGCAGCTTAGCAGGGTTCCACGAGCAGTACTTC
TRBJ1-1 TRBV11-2 . . CASSLMMGSETEAFF TGTGCCAGCAGCTTAATGATGGGGAGTGAAACTGAAGCTTTCTTT
TRBJ1-2 TRBV4-2 . . CASRDGRGTDSGYTF TGTGCCAGCAGGGATGGGCGAGGTACGGACTCTGGCTACACCTTC
TRBJ1-1 TRBV5-4 . . CAWGLNTEAFF TGTGCCTGGGGCTTGAACACTGAAGCTTTCTTT
TRBJ2-2 TRBV5-1 . . CASSAGLRTNTGELFF TGCGCCAGCAGCGCGGGACTTCGCACTAACACCGGGGAGCTGTTTTTT
TRBJ2-7 TRBV5-1 . . CASSLFDGREQYF TGCGCCAGCAGCTTGTTTGATGGCCGGGAGCAGTACTTC
TRBJ2-1 TRBV7-6 . TRBD1 CASSLLTGDAYDEQFF TGTGCCAGCAGCTTACTGACAGGGGATGCTTACGATGAGCAGTTCTTC